This T cell receptor (beta chain) is drawn from a study of OX40 agonist ivuxolimab in advanced cancers. V lost 4 bases to trimming and J lost 3 bases, with 5 bases between them. CDR1 SGHNT and CDR2 YYREEE come from the germline V gene (reference sequence). The CDR3 consists of 11 residues. Clones were read by immunoSEQ multiplex PCR, and TCRdb kept only the in-frame ones, dropping some. Of 28,000 or so clones in the sample, approximately 80% were seen once. J is TRBJ2-7 and V is TRBV5-4; D is perhaps TRBD1 (5 bases). The clonotype was recovered from an adult with an advanced solid tumor such as melanoma, head and neck, liver or kidney cancer. The sample consisted of CD4+ or CD8+ T cells sorted from blood, taken in a trial of the OX40 agonist ivuxolimab. CDR3 amino acids: CASSDSYEQYF. The CDR3 DNA is TGTGCCAGCAGCGACAGCTACGAGCAGTACTTC.